Here is one T cell receptor (beta chain) with its context. Antigen specificity is unknown. An end of the junction differs from the germline gene, which may be a read error. These data originate in a study of shared clonotypes between healthy human individuals. Across the study: A donor's plate count was three for CD4 naive and three for CD4 memory; CD8 naive had two and CD8 memory one.

The germline gives CDR1 SGHDT, CDR2 YYEEEE. This CDR3 region has 14 residues. Several immunoSEQ plates received, in even portions, the genomic DNA of each subset. Some clones are missing from TCRdb's copy, which holds only in-frame ones; the method was immunoSEQ multiplex PCR. The sample has 600,000 to 750,000 clones, less than 95% seen once. Study results and limitations: Donor scarcity curtailed the genetic and exposure-history diversity represented herein.

This receptor was obtained from a man aged 18 to 35 in good health. Some clones in this sample may be carry-over from other donors' samples. The sample consisted of memory CD8+ T cells from PBMCs. The subset here: CD45RO+ cells pooled with CCR7-negative TemRA cells. The chain has TRBV5-6 and TRBJ2-7, with TRBD2 as a possible D gene (5 bases). The CDR3 sequence is CASSLWTPGYKQYF. The CDR3 coding sequence is TGTGCCAGCAGCTTGTGGACTCCAGGCTACAAGCAGTACTTC.